This TCR beta chain derives from a study of blood T cell repertoires in COVID-19. The wider study: Italy, Spain and the United States were the sources of the convalescent and acute COVID-19 samples. The cDNA or gDNA used as material had been derived from T cells, B-cell-depleted T cells, or PBMCs.

Generated by immunoSEQ multiplex PCR, the TCRdb table keeps only in-frame clones and is missing some. The sample contains some 150,000 clones, about 88% of which appear only once. Sequencing was done on a sample of peripheral blood. The sequence was collected from a woman aged 70-85 years with acute or convalescent COVID-19.

CDR3 DNA: TGTGCCAGCAGCTTACGGGGGGGCTTGGGCACCGGGGAGCTGTTTTTT. Translated: CASSLRGGLGTGELFF. The chain links TRBV11-3 to TRBJ2-2; 8 bases are a match to TRBD2. The CDR3 has 16 residues. Losses at the gene ends were 2 bases for V and 4 bases for J; bases not matched to a gene: 6. Germline V gene data show CDR1 as SGHNT and CDR2 as YENEEA.